One sample yielded the 24 T cell receptor beta chains listed below, sequenced in a study of blood T cell repertoires in COVID-19. Assay used: immunoSEQ multiplex PCR; TCRdb lists only in-frame clones, some missing. This table holds some 150,000 clones, 85% to 90% found once. The source material was PBMCs or T cells enriched from blood (not recorded which). The source is a woman aged 25 to 39 with acute COVID-19.

This clone is a singleton in its sample. The genes are TRBV6-2 or TRBV6-3 and TRBJ2-1; D possibly corresponds to TRBD2 (6 bases). Germline V gives CDR1 MNHEY, CDR2 SVGEGT. Trimming removed 3 bases from V and 7 bases from J, with 19 bases in between. The CDR3 runs to 16 residues. Here the CDR3 reads CASSYGGTPSGNEQFF. The DNA for the CDR3 is TGTGCCAGCAGTTATGGAGGGACCCCTTCTGGTAATGAGCAGTTCTTC.

This clone occurred a few times. The V and J genes are TRBV20-1 and TRBJ1-5; 9 nucleotides match TRBD1. Germline V gene lookup returns CDR1 DFQATT and CDR2 SNEGSKA (reference sequence). Trimming removed 3 bases from V and 6 bases from J; junction bases left unmatched: 6. The CDR3 loop spans 14 amino acids. The CDR3 DNA follows: TGCAGTGCTAGTCCAACAGGGGGCTTTCAGCCCCAGCATTTT. It yields the protein CSASPTGGFQPQHF.

This chain connects TRBV7-9 to TRBJ2-7; unclear D gene. Per the germline V gene, CDR1 is SEHNR and CDR2 is FQNEAQ (reference sequence). The CDR3 has 13 residues. The V gene lost 3 bases and the J gene lost 2 bases, with 8 bases spanning the gap. The CDR3 sequence is CASSLTSPYEQYF. The CDR3 DNA is TGTGCCAGCAGCTTGACAAGCCCCTACGAGCAGTACTTC.

This clone has more than one count but fewer than ten. The chain recombines TRBV28 with TRBJ2-6; 7 bases are a match to TRBD1. J was trimmed by 3 bases and V by 6 bases; bases with no gene match: 8. This CDR3 is 16 amino acids long. Looked up from germline, CDR1 is MDHEN and CDR2 is SYDVKM. CDR3 loop: CASSRTGVDGANVLTF. CDR3 sequence (DNA): TGTGCCAGCAGCCGCACAGGGGTGGATGGGGCCAACGTCCTGACTTTC. Using reference TRBV28 and TRBJ2-6 for the parts outside the CDR3, the full variable domain is DVKVTQSSRYLVKRTGEKVFLECVQDMDHENMFWYRQDPGLGLRLIYFSYDVKMKEKGDIPEGYSVSREKKERFSLILESASTNQTSMYLCASSRTGVDGANVLTFGAGSRLTVL.

The chain links TRBV29-1 to TRBJ2-7; D not certain. Germline CDR1 reads SQVTM; CDR2 reads ANQGSEA. Trimming shortened V by 3 bases and J by 4 bases, and 10 bases separated the two germline ends. The CDR3 totals 12 residues. The DNA for the CDR3 is TGCAGCGTTGATTCAGGAACATACGAGCAGTACTTC. This translates into CSVDSGTYEQYF.

V usage is TRBV11-1 and J usage is TRBJ1-2; no firm D call. Germline loops: CDR1 SGHAT, CDR2 FQDESV (reference sequence). V was shortened by 5 bases and J by 8 bases, with 15 bases between the two germline ends. CDR3 length: 13 residues. The CDR3 sequence is CASSDYHSGGYTF. For the CDR3, the DNA is TGTGCCAGCAGCGATTATCACAGCGGCGGCTACACCTTC.

The gene calls are TRBV10-3 and TRBJ1-2; 7 bases agree with TRBD1. CDR1 ENHRY and CDR2 SYGVKD come from the germline V gene. Germline trimming cut 2 bases from V and 10 bases from J; bases unmatched to any gene: 4. The length of the CDR3 is 12 residues. CDR3 nucleotides: TGTGCCATCAGTGAGCCAGGACAGGACTACACCTTC. It codes for CAISEPGQDYTF.

The chain joins TRBV19 to TRBJ1-2; tentatively, D is TRBD1 (5 bases). This CDR3 region has 13 residues. Germline CDR1 is LNHDA and CDR2 is SQIVND (reference sequence). The germline V and J ends were trimmed by 6 bases and 8 bases, with 16 bases remaining between them. CDR3 region: CASRRAQGEGYTF. In DNA, the CDR3 is TGTGCCAGTAGAAGAGCCCAAGGGGAAGGCTACACCTTC. The whole variable domain, filled in from reference TRBV19 and TRBJ1-2, reads DGGITQSPKYLFRKEGQNVTLSCEQNLNHDAMYWYRQDPGQGLRLIYYSQIVNDFQKGDIAEGYSVSREKKESFPLTVTSAQKNPTAFYLCASRRAQGEGYTFGSGTRLTVV.

The chain links TRBV5-1 to TRBJ1-2, with no clear D. V lost 0 bases and J lost 1, with 7 bases in between. Germline values: CDR1 SGHRS, CDR2 YFSETQ. The CDR3 runs to 14 residues. The CDR3 here is CASSLDRDNYGYTF. The CDR3 region has the DNA TGCGCCAGCAGCTTGGACAGAGATAACTATGGCTACACCTTC.

The chain carries TRBV10-3 and TRBJ1-2; D possibly corresponds to TRBD1 (6 bases). Germline lookup yields CDR1 ENHRY and CDR2 SYGVKD. V gave up 11 bases and J gave up 1 base, with 14 bases separating them. The length of the CDR3 is 13 residues. Written as DNA, the CDR3 is TGTGCCTCACACTTGGACAGTAACTATGGCTACACCTTC. Amino acids: CASHLDSNYGYTF.

V usage is TRBV19 and J usage is TRBJ1-2; D perhaps matches TRBD1 (6 bases). The CDR3 totals 14 residues. The germline V gene has CDR1 LNHDA and CDR2 SQIVND (reference sequence). The ends were cut back, 9 bases at V and 2 bases at J, with 16 bases in the middle. Here the CDR3 DNA reads TGTGCCAGCCTAGGACAGTCCACAAACTATGGCTACACCTTC. It yields the protein CASLGQSTNYGYTF.

This clone was found once. V gene TRBV28 combines with J gene TRBJ1-2; D unclear. Per the germline V gene, CDR1 is MDHEN and CDR2 is SYDVKM. This CDR3 is built from 12 residues. V was cut by 8 bases and J by 8 bases, with 15 bases left in between. The CDR3 nucleotides read TGTGCCAGCGCCCTACCGAATCTAGGCTACACCTTC. The encoded protein is CASALPNLGYTF.

This chain connects TRBV11-3 to TRBJ2-1; 7 nucleotides agree with TRBD2. The CDR3 is 17 amino acids. The J segment lost 0 bases and the V segment lost 1 base, leaving 6 bases of the junction unmatched. Germline CDR1 and CDR2: SGHNT and YENEEA. The CDR3 sequence is CASSLGNSGPSYNEQFF. In DNA form, the CDR3 reads TGTGCCAGCAGCTTAGGAAATAGCGGGCCCTCCTACAATGAGCAGTTCTTC.

The V and J genes are TRBV19 and TRBJ1-5; TRBD1 aligns across 10 bases. In germline, CDR1 is LNHDA, CDR2 SQIVND (reference sequence). Trimming cost V 7 bases and J 6 bases; bases outside gene matches: 6. This CDR3 region has 14 residues. This CDR3 reads CASTTGQGSQPQHF. CDR3 DNA sequence: TGTGCCAGTACCACGGGACAGGGGAGTCAGCCCCAGCATTTT.

The V call is TRBV15, the J call TRBJ1-5, with no clear D. The V end was cut by 0 bases, the J end by 3 bases, with 12 bases between. The CDR3 has 16 amino acids. Germline CDR1 reads LNHNV; CDR2 reads YYDKDF (reference sequence). Here the CDR3 reads CATSRDPQIFNQPQHF. The CDR3 DNA is TGTGCCACCAGCAGAGATCCCCAGATTTTCAATCAGCCCCAGCATTTT.

The rearrangement links TRBV27 to TRBJ2-7; D is possibly TRBD1 (6 bases). Germline V gene lookup returns CDR1 MNHEY and CDR2 SMNVEV (reference sequence). Trimming took off 3 bases at V and 2 bases at J, with 11 bases between the two ends. The CDR3 sequence is 14 residues long. CDR3 sequence (DNA): TGTGCCAGCAGTTTGACAGGTTCGACCTACGAGCAGTACTTC. Amino acid sequence: CASSLTGSTYEQYF.

The chain links TRBV5-1 to TRBJ2-3, with TRBD2 identical over 7 bases. The CDR3 covers 16 residues. CDR1 and CDR2 (germline): SGHRS, YFSETQ. V lost 0 bases to trimming and J lost 2 bases; unmatched junction nucleotides: 6. The CDR3 spells CASSLELASNTDTQYF. In DNA form, the CDR3 reads TGCGCCAGCAGCTTGGAACTAGCGAGTAACACAGATACGCAGTATTTT.

The chain recombines TRBV4-3 with TRBJ2-1, with TRBD2 matching over 10 bases. Germline V gene lookup returns CDR1 LGHNA and CDR2 YSLEER. V lost 0 bases to trimming and J lost 3 bases; unmatched junction nucleotides: 8. The CDR3 contains 18 residues. In nucleotides, the CDR3 is TGCGCCAGCAGCCAAGAGTCCCCACTAGCGGGATACTACAATGAGCAGTTCTTC. As protein: CASSQESPLAGYYNEQFF.

As DNA, the CDR3 is TGTGCCAGCAGCCCTCGGGTGACTAGCGGTGCCTACCAAGAGACCCAGTACTTC. Amino acids: CASSPRVTSGAYQETQYF. This chain links TRBV6-2 or TRBV6-3 with TRBJ2-5, with 9 positions matching TRBD2. CDR1 is MNHEY and CDR2 is SVGEGT in the germline V gene. V lost 6 bases and J lost 0; bases outside the gene matches: 14. The CDR3 length is 18 residues.

The chain has TRBV6-2 or TRBV6-3 and TRBJ1-1, with 7 bases fitting TRBD1. CDR3 length: 13 amino acids. Germline CDR1 reads MNHEY; CDR2 reads SVGEGT. The trim removed 5 bases at V and 6 bases at J, leaving 6 bases unmatched. As DNA, the CDR3 is TGTGCCAGCAGTCATTATAGGGGGCCTGAAGCTTTCTTT. This gives the protein CASSHYRGPEAFF.

This chain links TRBV10-3 with TRBJ2-7; tentatively, D is TRBD1 (5 bases). The length of the CDR3 is 13 residues. CDR1 ENHRY and CDR2 SYGVKD come from the germline V gene. V lost 2 bases, J lost 3 bases, and 8 bases lay in between. The CDR3: CAISEGQGYEQYF. CDR3 bases: TGTGCCATCAGTGAGGGACAAGGCTACGAGCAGTACTTC.

V usage is TRBV18 and J usage is TRBJ1-2; TRBD1 matches 8 bases. The CDR3 consists of 14 residues. Germline V lookup: CDR1 KGHSH, CDR2 LQKENI. V shed 4 bases, J shed 5 bases, and the junction held 6 bases outside the gene matches. The CDR3 reads CASSHGQGTYGYTF. The CDR3 bases are TGTGCCAGCTCACATGGACAGGGAACTTATGGCTACACCTTC.

The chain couples TRBV28 to TRBJ2-5; a weak D match, TRBD1 (6 bases). Germline loops: CDR1 MDHEN, CDR2 SYDVKM. This CDR3 is built from 12 residues. V was clipped by 2 bases and J by 8 bases, with 9 bases between them. The CDR3 bases are TGTGCCAGCAGTTTAACAGGGAGAACCCAGTACTTC. This gives the protein CASSLTGRTQYF.

The genes are TRBV29-1 and TRBJ1-2, with D uncertain. The CDR3 extends over 13 amino acids. Trimming removed 4 bases from V and 0 bases from J, with 9 bases in between. Germline V gene lookup returns CDR1 SQVTM and CDR2 ANQGSEA. CDR3 sequence reads: CSVVRDSNYGYTF. DNA for the CDR3: TGCAGCGTTGTCCGAGACTCTAACTATGGCTACACCTTC.